The rows below give T cell receptor beta chains drawn from one sample of a study of cytomegalovirus exposure and HLA in healthy donors. TCRdb keeps only in-frame clones here, not all; method: immunoSEQ multiplex PCR. Among 100,000 or so clones listed, roughly three quarters were seen once. The source material was PBMCs. These receptors were taken from a middle-aged man in good health and CMV-seronegative. Each CDR3 is given with its conserved first and last residue. D genes are given only for firm matches. Size values are once, few and many counts, or a class for expanded clones, and some rows have none.

d_gene: -; abundance: -; v_gene: TRBV2; len: 14; j_gene: TRBJ1-4; CDR3nt: TGTGCCAGCAAAAAATCCGGGGGGAATGAAAAACTGTTTTTT; CDR3aa: CASKKSGGNEKLFF
d_gene: -; abundance: -; v_gene: TRBV19; len: 14; j_gene: TRBJ2-7; CDR3nt: TGTGCCAGTAGTATGGCGGCAAACTCCTACGAGCAGTACTTC; CDR3aa: CASSMAANSYEQYF
d_gene: TRBD1; abundance: once; v_gene: TRBV6-4; len: 14; j_gene: TRBJ1-6; CDR3nt: TGTGCCAGTTCGTCCGGACAGGGGGGCTCACCCCTCCACTTT; CDR3aa: CASSSGQGGSPLHF
d_gene: -; abundance: -; v_gene: TRBV19; len: 15; j_gene: TRBJ1-1; CDR3nt: TGTGCCAGTAGTAGGGCAGATAGAATGAACACTGAAGCTTTCTTT; CDR3aa: CASSRADRMNTEAFF
d_gene: -; abundance: -; v_gene: TRBV5-1; len: 14; j_gene: TRBJ1-2; CDR3nt: TGCGCCAGCAGCCCCGTGGGGGCAAACTATGGCTACACCTTC; CDR3aa: CASSPVGANYGYTF
d_gene: -; abundance: -; v_gene: TRBV4-1; len: 15; j_gene: TRBJ1-5; CDR3nt: TGCGCCAGCAGCCAAGGCCCGGGAAACAATCAGCCCCAGCATTTT; CDR3aa: CASSQGPGNNQPQHF
d_gene: -; abundance: few; v_gene: TRBV11-2; len: 14; j_gene: TRBJ2-5; CDR3nt: TGTGCCAGCAGCCCAAGGACCCCTAGCGAGACCCAGTACTTC; CDR3aa: CASSPRTPSETQYF
d_gene: -; abundance: few; v_gene: TRBV4-3; len: 13; j_gene: TRBJ1-1; CDR3nt: TGCGCCAGCAGCCAAGATGTTGGACAGGAAGCTTTCTTT; CDR3aa: CASSQDVGQEAFF
d_gene: -; abundance: -; v_gene: TRBV19; len: 12; j_gene: TRBJ2-7; CDR3nt: TGTGCCAGTAGTATAGTCGGCTACGAGCAGTACTTC; CDR3aa: CASSIVGYEQYF
d_gene: -; abundance: -; v_gene: TRBV7-9; len: 14; j_gene: TRBJ2-1; CDR3nt: TGTGCCAGCAGCTCCCTAGCGCTGAGGGATGAGCAGTTCTTC; CDR3aa: CASSSLALRDEQFF
d_gene: -; abundance: -; v_gene: TRBV18; len: 12; j_gene: TRBJ2-7; CDR3nt: TGTGCCAGCTCACAGGACAGTTACGAGCAGTACTTC; CDR3aa: CASSQDSYEQYF
d_gene: -; abundance: few; v_gene: TRBV4-2; len: 13; j_gene: TRBJ1-2; CDR3nt: TGTGCCAGCAGCCAAGGGACAGAGGGTGGCTACACCTTC; CDR3aa: CASSQGTEGGYTF
d_gene: -; abundance: -; v_gene: TRBV5-1; len: 14; j_gene: TRBJ1-3; CDR3nt: TGCGCCAGCAGCTTGCCAGGGAGGGGAAACACCATATATTTT; CDR3aa: CASSLPGRGNTIYF
d_gene: TRBD1; abundance: -; v_gene: TRBV27; len: 14; j_gene: TRBJ1-2; CDR3nt: TGTGCCAGCAGTTTAGGGGGACAGGGTAGAGGCTACACCTTC; CDR3aa: CASSLGGQGRGYTF
d_gene: TRBD2; abundance: -; v_gene: TRBV19; len: 17; j_gene: TRBJ2-5; CDR3nt: TGTGCCAGTAGTTTTAGTGCCATGGCTAGCGGGAGGGAGACCCAGTACTTC; CDR3aa: CASSFSAMASGRETQYF
d_gene: TRBD1; abundance: -; v_gene: TRBV2; len: 14; j_gene: TRBJ1-5; CDR3nt: TGTGCCAGCGAAGGACAGGGGAGCAACCAGCCCCAGCATTTT; CDR3aa: CASEGQGSNQPQHF
d_gene: -; abundance: -; v_gene: TRBV7-2; len: 15; j_gene: TRBJ2-6; CDR3nt: TGTGCCAGCAGCCCTCAGAACTCTGGGGCCAACGTCCTGACTTTC; CDR3aa: CASSPQNSGANVLTF
d_gene: -; abundance: -; v_gene: TRBV2; len: 18; j_gene: TRBJ1-5; CDR3nt: TGTGCCAGCAGTGTCGATTTAATCGGACAGTATAGCAATCAGCCCCAGCATTTT; CDR3aa: CASSVDLIGQYSNQPQHF
d_gene: TRBD1; abundance: -; v_gene: TRBV28; len: 16; j_gene: TRBJ2-2; CDR3nt: TGTGCCAGCAGTTTAGACAGGGCCCCGAACACCGGGGAGCTGTTTTTT; CDR3aa: CASSLDRAPNTGELFF
d_gene: TRBD1; abundance: -; v_gene: TRBV19; len: 14; j_gene: TRBJ1-1; CDR3nt: TGTGCCAGTAGTCCCAGACAGGGGCACACTGAAGCTTTCTTT; CDR3aa: CASSPRQGHTEAFF
d_gene: TRBD1; abundance: -; v_gene: TRBV4-1; len: 17; j_gene: TRBJ1-1; CDR3nt: TGCGCCAGCAGCCGGGAATGGGACAGGGGGGCGAACACTGAAGCTTTCTTT; CDR3aa: CASSREWDRGANTEAFF
d_gene: -; abundance: -; v_gene: TRBV27; len: 14; j_gene: TRBJ2-1; CDR3nt: TGTGCCAGCAGTTTATACGCGTCCTACAATGAGCAGTTCTTC; CDR3aa: CASSLYASYNEQFF
d_gene: TRBD2; abundance: -; v_gene: TRBV4-3; len: 19; j_gene: TRBJ2-2; CDR3nt: TGCGCCAGCAGCCGAGCCCCACCCGGGACTAGCGGGGTCACCGGGGAGCTGTTTTTT; CDR3aa: CASSRAPPGTSGVTGELFF
d_gene: -; abundance: few; v_gene: TRBV7-3; len: 15; j_gene: TRBJ2-1; CDR3nt: TGTGCCAGCAGTCCAGGACTTAGCTCCTACAATGAGCAGTTCTTC; CDR3aa: CASSPGLSSYNEQFF
d_gene: -; abundance: -; v_gene: TRBV11-1; len: 12; j_gene: TRBJ1-1; CDR3nt: TGTGCCAGCAGCCCCCAGGGGACAGAAGCTTTCTTT; CDR3aa: CASSPQGTEAFF
d_gene: -; abundance: -; v_gene: TRBV7-6; len: 15; j_gene: TRBJ2-5; CDR3nt: TGTGCCAGCAGCTCCAATGTAGCGTCTCAAGAGACCCAGTACTTC; CDR3aa: CASSSNVASQETQYF
d_gene: -; abundance: few; v_gene: TRBV2; len: 14; j_gene: TRBJ2-7; CDR3nt: TGTGCCAGCATCCCCCGCCGGGTGCCGGGCGAGCAGTACTTC; CDR3aa: CASIPRRVPGEQYF
d_gene: TRBD1; abundance: -; v_gene: TRBV6-1; len: 15; j_gene: TRBJ1-1; CDR3nt: TGTGCCAGCAGCTCCGGGACAGGGGGTTCCACTGAAGCTTTCTTT; CDR3aa: CASSSGTGGSTEAFF
d_gene: TRBD1; abundance: -; v_gene: TRBV18; len: 18; j_gene: TRBJ1-4; CDR3nt: TGTGCCAGCTCACGGGGACAGGGCCTAATTGCAACTAATGAAAAACTGTTTTTT; CDR3aa: CASSRGQGLIATNEKLFF